The source of this T cell receptor (beta chain) is a study of CD8+ T cells in alopecia areata (dated by TCRdb to the late 2010s). Some background on the complete study: The treated patients, all with moderate-to-severe alopecia areata, were enrolled in an open-label pilot trial of oral tofacitinib given at 5 to 10 mg twice daily. In treated patients, disease severity was measured using the SALT score, which gives the percentage of scalp surface area affected. Scalp clonality was compared across normal scalp (n=4), patchy alopecia areata scalp (n=8), and alopecia totalis/universalis scalp (n=8). RNA was extracted with the PAXgene miRNA kit for fixed scalp, the miRNeasy kit for PBMCs, and the RNeasy kit for mouse skin. In humans, TCRbeta sequencing was performed on scalp tissue and on sorted CD4+ and CD8+ peripheral blood T cells from healthy controls and from patients with patchy or totalis/universalis alopecia areata. High-throughput TCRbeta sequencing was used to examine T cell clonal expansion in alopecia areata in both the C3H/HeJ mouse model and human patients. Patients received tofacitinib for 6 to 18 months and were then followed off drug for 6 months to check for delayed response and recurrence. Patients on tofacitinib were biopsied at baseline and after 4 and 24 weeks of treatment, and several of the patients also had a later scalp biopsy. TCRbeta CDR3 regions were amplified by immunoSEQ multiplex PCR using 35 Vbeta forward and 13 Jbeta reverse primers. What the research found in general, with its limitations: TCR sequences shared between patients were less clear than in mice, possibly partly because of HLA diversity in the patient population. Compared with normal scalp, lesional scalp, particularly in alopecia totalis/universalis, had higher clonality and more expanded CD8+ clones, which suggests antigenic drive. Tofacitinib significantly decreased scalp clonality and the number of expanded CD8+ clones among the top 100 scalp clones. Because the treated cohort was small and included a single nonresponder, larger studies are needed to assess links between baseline CD8+ expansion and response. Unlike mouse skin, where gammadelta T cells dominate, normal human skin contains resident alphabeta T cells that get sequenced too, which complicates analysis of the scalp TCR repertoire. Many expanded lesional clones were found to persist in scalp and blood during tofacitinib treatment, and relapse after treatment cessation may be partly explained by this persistence.

CDR1 and CDR2, per the germline V gene, are ENHRY and SYGVKD. V loses 5 bases of germline sequence and J loses 3 bases, and the interval between the two ends is 13 bases. The CDR3 has 14 amino acids, counting the end cysteine and phenylalanine. Just the 42-base CDR3 DNA is kept, in frame starting at base 1. Read against the paper, the sample's time point label means: 24 weeks on oral tofacitinib. The meaning of the sample's treatment or condition label: oral pan-JAK inhibitor, 5-10 mg twice daily. Peripheral blood and lesional scalp punch biopsies were obtained from patients with alopecia areata. PBMCs were isolated by density centrifugation and stained for CD3, CD4 and CD8, after which CD4+ and CD8+ T cells were sorted on a FACSAria. To note about this clone: The antigen it recognizes is unknown. Base qualities were left out, and no much larger clone turns up one base away.

Preparation of the library involved the immunoSEQ multiplex PCR assay. RNA was extracted from all samples and reverse transcribed into cDNA, which served as template for TCR sequencing. SuperScript III was used to make first-strand cDNA, primed with a 2:1 mix of oligo-dT and random hexamers. A synthetic immune receptor repertoire was used to measure amplification bias, and any remaining bias was corrected computationally. The study's processing was this. Raw reads were preprocessed to remove errors, and CDR3 was defined by IMGT conventions from the conserved cysteine to phenylalanine. To get clonality, Shannon entropy was normalized by log2 of the number of productive unique TCRs and the result was subtracted from 1. Whether each scalp clone was CD4 or CD8 was inferred by checking scalp TCRbeta sequences against the CD4 and CD8 repertoires from sorted blood. The table was pulled from immuneACCESS by TCRdb, which kept in-frame rearrangements only. Such tables lose some clones; where checked, under half of the loss comes from unresolved V genes, and the rest has no known cause. The D gene and trimming were derived from the DNA, and the V and J assignments and clone size from that table. This sample comprises 190,000 or so clones, over 45% of them detected only once. Of the sample, 5.5% to 6% falls within the top ten clones.

The chain employs TRBV10-3 and TRBJ2-5; perhaps TRBD1 is the D gene, with 6 bases matching. The sequence derives from a human donor with alopecia areata. The sample consisted of CD4+ T cells sorted from blood, taken at week 24, from a patient treated with tofacitinib. The CDR3 protein sequence reads: CAISPSSGEETQYF. Here is the DNA: TGTGCCATCAGTCCCTCTTCAGGGGAAGAGACCCAGTACTTC.